The rows below give T cell receptor beta chains drawn from one sample of a study of cytomegalovirus exposure and HLA in healthy donors. Sequencing was performed with immunoSEQ multiplex PCR; in TCRdb, only in-frame clones are kept and a portion is missing. The table has about 43,000 clones, roughly 80% seen once. The sample taken for sequencing was PBMCs. The source of these receptors is a man aged 25-40 years in good health and CMV-seronegative. The CDR3 runs from the conserved cysteine through the conserved F or W. The D gene is left open where the match is weak. Size tells how often a clone was seen (once, few, many) or the class of an expanded clone, and some rows leave it out.

TRBV7-2,TRBD1,NA,TRBJ1-2,CASSYDPQGVGYTF,TGTGCCAGCAGCTACGACCCACAGGGGGTAGGCTACACCTTC
TRBV6-4,TRBD1,few,TRBJ2-2,CASSATGGDTGELFF,TGTGCCAGCAGCGCGACAGGGGGGGACACCGGGGAGCTGTTTTTT
TRBV10-1,NA,once,TRBJ2-3,CASSQSGGGADTQYF,TGCGCCAGCAGCCAAAGCGGCGGCGGCGCAGATACGCAGTATTTT
TRBV29-1,NA,NA,TRBJ2-3,CSVVPVTDTQYF,TGCAGCGTTGTCCCCGTGACAGATACGCAGTATTTT
TRBV5-1,TRBD2,NA,TRBJ2-7,CASSLAGTRSYEQYF,TGCGCCAGCAGCTTGGCAGGGACTAGATCCTACGAGCAGTACTTC
TRBV28,TRBD1,NA,TRBJ1-2,CASSFRLRGPYGYTF,TGTGCCAGCAGTTTTCGGCTCAGGGGGCCGTATGGCTACACCTTC
TRBV30,TRBD2,NA,TRBJ2-2,CAWSVWREMRTGELFF,TGTGCCTGGAGTGTCTGGCGGGAGATGAGGACCGGGGAGCTGTTTTTT
TRBV9,NA,NA,TRBJ2-7,CASSVGQGFDEQYF,TGTGCCAGCAGCGTAGGGCAGGGGTTCGACGAGCAGTACTTC
TRBV7-9,NA,once,TRBJ2-2,CASSFEEGNTGELFF,TGTGCCAGCAGCTTCGAGGAGGGAAACACCGGGGAGCTGTTTTTT
TRBV9,TRBD1,NA,TRBJ1-1,CASSVVGQGDTEAFF,TGTGCCAGCAGCGTAGTTGGACAGGGGGACACTGAAGCTTTCTTT
TRBV6-6,NA,once,TRBJ2-1,CASSYGDRTNEQFF,TGTGCCAGCAGTTACGGAGACAGAACCAATGAGCAGTTCTTC
TRBV10-3,NA,NA,TRBJ2-2,CAISDPGRPNTGELFF,TGTGCCATCAGTGATCCCGGGAGACCGAACACCGGGGAGCTGTTTTTT
TRBV28,TRBD2,NA,TRBJ2-7,CASRDAGTGGYEQYF,TGTGCCAGCAGAGACGCCGGGACGGGAGGTTACGAGCAGTACTTC
TRBV7-6,TRBD2,few,TRBJ2-7,CASSFSSGDYEQYF,TGTGCCAGCAGCTTTAGTAGCGGGGATTACGAGCAGTACTTC
TRBV7-2,NA,NA,TRBJ1-1,CASSPVGGFSEAFF,TGTGCCAGCAGCCCCGTCGGGGGGTTCAGTGAAGCTTTCTTT
TRBV7-9,TRBD2,few,TRBJ2-5,CASSLALGGGQETQYF,TGTGCCAGCAGCTTAGCGCTGGGGGGGGGCCAAGAGACCCAGTACTTC
TRBV25-1,NA,NA,TRBJ1-6,CASSESGGWRANSPLHF,TGTGCCAGCAGTGAATCGGGGGGTTGGAGGGCAAATTCACCCCTCCACTTT
TRBV30,TRBD2,NA,TRBJ2-7,CAWRTSGIFQYF,TGTGCCTGGAGGACTAGCGGGATTTTTCAGTACTTC
TRBV7-7,NA,NA,TRBJ2-1,CASSPGGYNEQFF,TGTGCCAGCAGCCCCGGCGGATACAATGAGCAGTTCTTC
TRBV14,NA,NA,TRBJ2-7,CASSPRWSYEQYF,TGTGCCAGCAGCCCTAGATGGTCCTACGAGCAGTACTTC
TRBV28,NA,few,TRBJ2-5,CASSFGGGQETQYF,TGTGCCAGCAGTTTTGGTGGGGGGCAAGAGACCCAGTACTTC
TRBV5-1,NA,NA,TRBJ2-2,CATSRGTNTGELFF,TGCGCCACCTCAAGAGGGACGAACACCGGGGAGCTGTTTTTT
TRBV10-3,TRBD1,NA,TRBJ1-1,CAISPQGAIEAFF,TGTGCCATCAGTCCGCAGGGGGCGATTGAAGCTTTCTTT
TRBV27,NA,NA,TRBJ1-2,CASSFSRVNYGYTF,TGTGCCAGCAGTTTCTCGCGGGTTAACTATGGCTACACCTTC
TRBV6-5,NA,NA,TRBJ2-5,CASSYIRDYPQETQYF,TGTGCCAGCAGTTACATCCGAGACTACCCACAAGAGACCCAGTACTTC
TRBV9,TRBD2,NA,TRBJ2-3,CASNPGLASDTQYF,TGTGCCAGCAACCCGGGACTAGCATCAGATACGCAGTATTTT
TRBV19,TRBD1,NA,TRBJ2-1,CASGRDRDGSYNEQFF,TGTGCCAGTGGACGGGACAGGGATGGATCCTACAATGAGCAGTTCTTC
TRBV11-3,NA,NA,TRBJ2-7,CASSFAADSRYEQYF,TGTGCCAGCAGCTTTGCGGCGGACAGTCGCTACGAGCAGTACTTC
TRBV27,NA,NA,TRBJ1-2,CASSSNGAYGYTF,TGTGCCAGCAGTTCTAATGGGGCCTATGGCTACACCTTC
TRBV5-1,TRBD1,few,TRBJ1-1,CASGTGKGTEAFF,TGCGCCAGCGGGACAGGAAAGGGCACTGAAGCTTTCTTT
TRBV19,NA,NA,TRBJ2-1,CASFKPGDYEQFF,TGTGCCAGTTTCAAGCCAGGGGATTATGAGCAGTTCTTC
TRBV7-2,TRBD2,NA,TRBJ2-3,CASSLRLAGVVDTQYF,TGTGCCAGCAGCTTAAGACTAGCGGGAGTGGTAGATACGCAGTATTTT
TRBV30,TRBD2,NA,TRBJ2-7,CAAERSGRIDEQYF,TGTGCTGCGGAAAGAAGCGGGAGAATTGACGAGCAGTACTTC
TRBV6-4,TRBD1,few,TRBJ2-6,CASSAGQGSGANVLTF,TGTGCCAGCAGTGCCGGACAGGGCTCTGGGGCCAACGTCCTGACTTTC
TRBV6-4,TRBD1,NA,TRBJ2-2,CASSSGTGGDTGELFF,TGTGCCAGCAGTTCCGGGACAGGGGGAGACACCGGGGAGCTGTTTTTT
TRBV9,NA,once,TRBJ2-1,CASSDRGTSTYNEQFF,TGTGCCAGCAGCGATCGAGGAACCTCAACCTACAATGAGCAGTTCTTC
TRBV29-1,TRBD1,once,TRBJ2-1,CSVDSNGGQVPFF,TGCAGCGTTGACTCAAATGGGGGACAGGTGCCGTTCTTC
TRBV9,TRBD1,NA,TRBJ1-2,CASSVARDRASSWGYTF,TGTGCCAGCAGCGTAGCGCGGGACAGGGCGTCATCGTGGGGCTACACCTTC
TRBV19,TRBD1,NA,TRBJ1-1,CATRTGGWTEAFF,TGTGCCACCCGGACAGGGGGCTGGACTGAAGCTTTCTTT
TRBV6-5,TRBD1,NA,TRBJ1-6,CASSYGTANNSPLHF,TGTGCCAGCAGTTACGGGACAGCCAATAATTCACCCCTCCACTTT
TRBV7-2,NA,NA,TRBJ2-7,CASSTRVPTSRGYAYEQYF,TGTGCCAGCAGCACCCGAGTACCGACTTCCAGGGGTTATGCCTACGAGCAGTACTTC
TRBV2,NA,NA,TRBJ1-2,CAVIVGVGNYGYTF,TGTGCCGTAATAGTCGGGGTAGGGAACTATGGCTACACCTTC
TRBV10-3,NA,NA,TRBJ1-1,CAISEQAGVGTEAFF,TGTGCCATCAGTGAACAGGCTGGGGTGGGCACTGAAGCTTTCTTT
TRBV6-5,TRBD2,NA,TRBJ2-5,CASSSGGSGGETQYF,TGTGCCAGCAGTTCGGGGGGATCCGGGGGAGAGACCCAGTACTTC
TRBV7-2,NA,NA,TRBJ1-2,CASTPRSGYGYTF,TGTGCCAGCACCCCCCGTTCGGGCTATGGCTACACCTTC
TRBV7-3,NA,few,TRBJ2-5,CASSLIGAHGETQYF,TGTGCCAGCAGCTTAATAGGGGCTCATGGGGAGACCCAGTACTTC
TRBV6-4,TRBD2,NA,TRBJ2-3,CASSDGRASTDTQYF,TGTGCCAGCAGTGACGGGAGGGCTAGCACAGATACGCAGTATTTT